Each of the 17 T cell receptor beta chains below was sequenced from the same sample in a study of T-cell memory formation after mild COVID-19. One entry per CDR3 protein, called by TCRdb with MiXCR from the 5' RACE reads. The sample has some 31,000 distinct CDR3 sequences, 10% to 15% seen once. The sequenced sample was PBMCs or a T cell subset sorted from them (not recorded which). Every receptor here comes from an adult woman who had mild COVID-19 (a few samples of this study predate the infection). Cell type and time point are not known.

The table lists this clonotype with many counts. This chain connects TRBV30 to TRBJ2-7; possible D gene TRBD2, 5 bases. In germline, CDR1 is GTSNPN, CDR2 SVGIG (reference sequence). The CDR3 consists of 19 residues. The V end was cut by 2 bases, the J end by 3 bases, with 29 bases between. CDR3 protein: CAWSSRERDRRRGFYEQYF. The CDR3, as DNA: TGTGCCTGGAGTAGTAGAGAGAGAGATAGGAGGAGAGGGTTCTACGAGCAGTACTTC.

In this sample, this clonotype turned up many times. V gene TRBV5-8 combines with J gene TRBJ2-1; weak D call: TRBD2 (6 bases). Germline CDR1 SGHTS, CDR2 YDEGEE. CDR3 length: 16 residues. Trimming removed 1 base from V and 2 bases from J, with 13 bases in between. The DNA of the CDR3 is TGTGCCAGCAGCTTGTCTGTGGGAGGAACCTACAATGAGCAGTTCTTC. It translates to CASSLSVGGTYNEQFF.

This clonotype appeared many times. The V and J genes are TRBV7-2 and TRBJ2-7; D call uncertain. Germline V gene sequence: CDR1 SGHTA, CDR2 FQGNSA. The CDR3 length is 16 residues. Deletions cut 1 base from V and 6 bases from J, with 19 bases between. DNA for the CDR3: TGTGCCAGCAGCTTAGAGGCTGCTTTGAGACCGGGCGAGCAGTACTTC. Its translation: CASSLEAALRPGEQYF.

This clonotype was found many times. The chain has TRBV9 and TRBJ2-1, with 11 bases matching TRBD1. The germline CDR1 and CDR2 sequences are SGDLS and YYNGEE. V shed 6 bases, J shed 8 bases, and the junction held 13 bases outside the gene matches. The CDR3 spans 16 residues. The CDR3 sequence is CASTPDGGQGAYEQFF. The CDR3 DNA is TGTGCCAGCACTCCTGATGGTGGACAGGGGGCCTATGAGCAGTTCTTC.

There are many counts of this clonotype. The V and J genes are TRBV7-2 and TRBJ1-2; no definite D call. CDR1 is SGHTA, CDR2 FQGNSA, per germline. CDR3 size: 14 residues. V lost 2 bases and J lost 4, with 11 bases in between. CDR3 protein: CASSLLEGVYGYTF. CDR3 coding DNA: TGTGCCAGCAGCTTATTGGAAGGTGTCTATGGCTACACCTTC.

The table lists this clonotype with many counts. The genes are TRBV6-2 or TRBV6-3 and TRBJ2-7; 9 bases line up with TRBD2. This CDR3 comprises 15 residues. The germline CDR1 and CDR2 sequences are MNHEY and SVGEGT. V lost 6 bases to trimming and J lost 4 bases; unmatched junction nucleotides: 10. The CDR3 nucleotides are TGTGCCAGCAGACGCCGCGGGGGGGGCGCGTACGAGCAGTACTTC. Translated: CASRRRGGGAYEQYF.

This clonotype occurred many times. The chain uses TRBV24-1 and TRBJ2-1; TRBD1 agrees at 9 bases. Trimming cost V 3 bases and J 0 bases; bases outside gene matches: 11. CDR1 KGHDR and CDR2 SFDVKD come from the germline V gene. This CDR3 comprises 19 residues. In nucleotides, the CDR3 is TGTGCCACCAGTGATAAGACGAACAGGGGGCAGAGCTCCTACAATGAGCAGTTCTTC. Translated: CATSDKTNRGQSSYNEQFF.

In this sample, this clonotype turned up many times. The chain couples TRBV7-9 to TRBJ2-7, with D possibly being TRBD2 (7 bases). Per the germline V gene, CDR1 is SEHNR and CDR2 is FQNEAQ (reference sequence). The CDR3 consists of 14 residues. The V and J ends lost 2 bases and 5 bases respectively, with 13 bases between them. CDR3 sequence: CASSLRRGGHEQYF. The CDR3 nucleotides read TGTGCCAGCAGCTTACGGAGGGGGGGCCACGAGCAGTACTTC.

This clonotype was counted many times. The chain carries TRBV7-6 and TRBJ2-2; TRBD1 matches at 7 bases. The V and J ends lost 6 bases and 1 base, in that order; junction bases with no gene match: 5. CDR3 length: 15 amino acids. The germline gives CDR1 SGHVS, CDR2 FNYEAQ. CDR3 loop: CASRLSGGNTGELFF. The CDR3 DNA follows: TGTGCCAGCAGACTCTCAGGGGGGAACACCGGGGAGCTGTTTTTT.

This clonotype has a count of ten or more. The chain employs TRBV9 and TRBJ2-3, with unresolved D. V was shortened by 3 bases and J by 5 bases, with 7 bases between the two germline ends. The CDR3 covers 12 residues. Germline V CDR1 and CDR2: SGDLS, YYNGEE. The CDR3 is CASSASGDTQYF. The CDR3 DNA sequence: TGTGCCAGCAGCGCAAGTGGAGATACGCAGTATTTT.

J is TRBJ2-2 and V is TRBV5-4; 7 nucleotides agree with TRBD2. V was clipped by 0 bases and J by 4 bases; unmatched bases: 9. The CDR3 has 17 residues. Per germline, CDR1 SGHNT and CDR2 YYREEE (reference sequence). Here the CDR3 DNA reads TGTGCCAGCAGCTTGGACATAAGTGGGGGGGTCACCGGGGAGCTGTTTTTT. It encodes CASSLDISGGVTGELFF.

This clonotype has at least ten counts. The rearrangement joins TRBV10-3 to TRBJ1-5; D gene ambiguous. The CDR3 loop spans 14 amino acids. Trimming pared 2 bases from V and 3 bases from J, leaving 8 bases between. CDR1 is ENHRY, CDR2 SYGVKD, per germline. The CDR3 here is CAISEAGDNQPQHF. The CDR3 DNA follows: TGTGCCATCAGTGAGGCAGGCGACAATCAGCCCCAGCATTTT.

This clonotype was seen many times. The chain employs TRBV5-5 and TRBJ1-1, with D hard to call. CDR3 length equals 17 residues. Germline V gene sequence: CDR1 SGHKS, CDR2 YYEKEE (reference sequence). Trimming stripped 7 bases from V and 0 bases from J, with 22 bases between. The CDR3 spells CASLSDGRVAMNTEAFF. CDR3 DNA: TGTGCCAGCCTCTCGGATGGTCGTGTTGCGATGAACACTGAAGCTTTCTTT.

This sequence joins TRBV5-1 and TRBJ2-5; D is ambiguous. The V end was cut by 0 bases, the J end by 5 bases, with 11 bases between. The CDR3 length is 14 residues. From germline, CDR1 is SGHRS and CDR2 YFSETQ. In DNA, the CDR3 is TGCGCCAGCAGCTTGGCAGAAAGTAAGGAGACCCAGTACTTC. It encodes CASSLAESKETQYF.

This clonotype showed up many times. The CDR3 DNA is TGTGCCAGCGGCCGGGACCCGGGGCAGTATGGCTACACCTTC. The encoded protein is CASGRDPGQYGYTF. The chain uses TRBV6-2 or TRBV6-3 and TRBJ1-2; D is possibly TRBD1 (5 bases). Germline V gene data show CDR1 as MNHEY and CDR2 as SVGEGT. V lost 8 bases and J lost 5, with 18 bases in between. This CDR3 spans 14 amino acids.

This clonotype was counted ten times or more. The chain links TRBV2 to TRBJ2-1, with D perhaps TRBD1 or TRBD2 (5 bases each). This CDR3 region has 14 residues. Germline assignment: CDR1 SNHLY and CDR2 FYNNEI. Deletions cut 6 bases from V and 1 base from J, with 10 bases between. This CDR3 is CASRGEGSYNEQFF. The CDR3 DNA follows: TGTGCCAGCAGGGGAGAGGGGTCCTACAATGAGCAGTTCTTC. Filled out from reference TRBV2 and TRBJ2-1, the complete variable domain reads EPEVTQTPSHQVTQMGQEVILRCVPISNHLYFYWYRQILGQKVEFLVSFYNNEISEKSEIFDDQFSVERPDGSNFTLKIRSTKLEDSAMYFCASRGEGSYNEQFFGPGTRLTVL.

There are many counts of this clonotype. The chain combines TRBV12-5 with TRBJ2-5, with D unclear. Per the germline V gene, CDR1 is LGHNT and CDR2 is FRNRAP. Trimming cost V 2 bases and J 0 bases, with 16 bases left between them. This CDR3 spans 17 amino acids. This CDR3 reads CASGLLTGQLYQETQYF. The CDR3 DNA reads as TGTGCTAGTGGTTTGTTAACGGGCCAGTTGTACCAAGAGACCCAGTACTTC.